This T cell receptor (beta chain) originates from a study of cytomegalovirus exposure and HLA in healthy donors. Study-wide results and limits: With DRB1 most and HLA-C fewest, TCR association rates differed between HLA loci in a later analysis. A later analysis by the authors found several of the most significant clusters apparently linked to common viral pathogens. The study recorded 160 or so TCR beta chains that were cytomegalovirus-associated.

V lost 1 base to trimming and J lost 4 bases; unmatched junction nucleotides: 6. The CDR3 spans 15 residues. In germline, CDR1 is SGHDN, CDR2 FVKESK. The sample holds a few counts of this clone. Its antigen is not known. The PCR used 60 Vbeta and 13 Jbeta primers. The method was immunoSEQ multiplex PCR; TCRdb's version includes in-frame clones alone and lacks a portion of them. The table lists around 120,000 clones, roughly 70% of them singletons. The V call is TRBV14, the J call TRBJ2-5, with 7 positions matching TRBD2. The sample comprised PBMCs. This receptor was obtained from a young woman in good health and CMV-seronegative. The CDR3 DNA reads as TGTGCCAGCAGCCAAGGTCGGGGGGTTGGAGAGACCCAGTACTTC. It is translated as CASSQGRGVGETQYF. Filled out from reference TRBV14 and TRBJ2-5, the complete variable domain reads EAGVTQFPSHSVIEKGQTVTLRCDPISGHDNLYWYRRVMGKEIKFLLHFVKESKQDESGMPNNRFLAERTGGTYSTLKVQPAELEDSGVYFCASSQGRGVGETQYFGPGTRLLVL.